This T cell receptor (beta chain) originates from a study of blood T cell repertoires in COVID-19. At the level of the study: COVID-19 samples from acute and convalescent phases originated in the United States, Italy and Spain.

Germline CDR1 reads SGHNT; CDR2 reads YENEEA. The junction had 1 base not matched to a gene; V was cut back by 3 bases and J by 3 bases. The CDR3 runs 14 residues. The table came from immunoSEQ multiplex PCR; TCRdb's copy has only in-frame clones and leaves some out. This table has about 140,000 clones, roughly 80% appearing once. The rearrangement links TRBV11-3 to TRBJ1-1; 10 bases fit TRBD1. The sequence was obtained from a woman aged 55-70 years with acute or convalescent COVID-19. The sequencing input was peripheral blood. The CDR3 nucleotides read TGTGCCAGCAGCTTGGACAGGGGGGACACTGAAGCTTTCTTT. Amino acids: CASSLDRGDTEAFF.